This T cell receptor (beta chain) appears in the sequencing data of a study of T-cell memory formation after mild COVID-19. This clonotype has more than one count but fewer than ten. Antigen unknown. With 4 bases removed from V and 5 bases from J, the gap between germline ends came to 23 bases. There are 17 residues in the CDR3. Per the germline V gene, CDR1 is SNHLY and CDR2 is FYNNEI. One entry per CDR3 protein results from TCRdb running MiXCR on the 5' RACE reads. The data hold 550,000 to 600,000 distinct CDR3 sequences, with roughly 17% observed a single time. Whole-study findings and limits: SARS-CoV-2 specificity of second-wave clones peaking day 37 was unconfirmed. Some clones that responded were present in memory (sampled pre-infection), which suggests cross-reactive memory joined.

The genes are TRBV2 and TRBJ1-2; D remains ambiguous. Sequenced input: PBMCs or a T cell subset sorted from them (not recorded which). This receptor was taken from an adult woman who had mild COVID-19 (a few samples of this study predate the infection). Cell type and time point are not known. The CDR3 loop reads CASSASFLGSRQYGYTF. CDR3 sequence (DNA): TGTGCCAGCAGTGCATCCTTTCTCGGCTCTCGGCAATATGGCTACACCTTC.